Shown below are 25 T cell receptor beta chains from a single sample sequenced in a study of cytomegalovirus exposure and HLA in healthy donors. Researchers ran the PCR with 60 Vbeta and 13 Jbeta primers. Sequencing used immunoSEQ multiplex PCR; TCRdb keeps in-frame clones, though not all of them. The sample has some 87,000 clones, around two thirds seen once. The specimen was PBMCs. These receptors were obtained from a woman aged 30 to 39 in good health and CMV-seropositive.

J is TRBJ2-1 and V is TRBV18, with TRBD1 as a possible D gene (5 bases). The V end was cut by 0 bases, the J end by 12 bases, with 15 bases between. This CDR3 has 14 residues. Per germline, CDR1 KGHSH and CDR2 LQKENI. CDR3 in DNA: TGTGCCAGCTCACCACCAGGGGTACGTGGGGCGCAGTTCTTC. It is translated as CASSPPGVRGAQFF.

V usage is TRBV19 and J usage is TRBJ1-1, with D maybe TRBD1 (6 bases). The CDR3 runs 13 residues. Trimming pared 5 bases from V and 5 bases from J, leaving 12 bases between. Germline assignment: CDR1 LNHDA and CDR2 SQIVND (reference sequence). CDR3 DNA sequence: TGTGCCAGTAGTTTAAACAGGGAGACTGAAGCTTTCTTT. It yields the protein CASSLNRETEAFF.

As DNA, the CDR3 is TGTGCCAGTAGTCCCCGCGGCTTCACTGAAGCTTTCTTT. It yields the protein CASSPRGFTEAFF. The V call is TRBV19, the J call TRBJ1-1, with unresolved D. Deletions cut 5 bases from V and 4 bases from J, with 11 bases between. CDR1 is LNHDA and CDR2 is SQIVND in the germline V gene (reference sequence). CDR3 length equals 13 residues.

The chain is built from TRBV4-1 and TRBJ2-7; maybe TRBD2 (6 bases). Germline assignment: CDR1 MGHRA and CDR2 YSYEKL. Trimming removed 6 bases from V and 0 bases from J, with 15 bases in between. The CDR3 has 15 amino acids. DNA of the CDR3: TGCGCCAGCAGTCGAGGGACTTCGGACTCCTACGAGCAGTACTTC. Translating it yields CASSRGTSDSYEQYF.

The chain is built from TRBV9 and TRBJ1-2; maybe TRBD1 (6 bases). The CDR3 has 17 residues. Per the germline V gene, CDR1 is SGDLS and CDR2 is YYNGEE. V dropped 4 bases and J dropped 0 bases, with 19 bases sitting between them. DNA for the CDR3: TGTGCCAGCAGCCCTACGGACAGACCGCCTCCTAACTATGGCTACACCTTC. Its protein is CASSPTDRPPPNYGYTF. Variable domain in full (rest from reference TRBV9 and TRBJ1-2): DSGVTQTPKHLITATGQRVTLRCSPRSGDLSVYWYQQSLDQGLQFLIQYYNGEERAKGNILERFSAQQFPDLHSELNLSSLELGDSALYFCASSPTDRPPPNYGYTFGSGTRLTVV.

For the CDR3, the DNA is TGTGCCAGCCAGGACAGGGAGACTTCACCCCTCCACTTT. This gives the protein CASQDRETSPLHF. This sequence joins TRBV19 and TRBJ1-6; 8 nucleotides align to TRBD1. Per the germline V gene, CDR1 is LNHDA and CDR2 is SQIVND (reference sequence). V was pared by 9 bases and J by 9 bases, with 7 bases of the junction left unmatched. The CDR3 is made up of 13 amino acids.

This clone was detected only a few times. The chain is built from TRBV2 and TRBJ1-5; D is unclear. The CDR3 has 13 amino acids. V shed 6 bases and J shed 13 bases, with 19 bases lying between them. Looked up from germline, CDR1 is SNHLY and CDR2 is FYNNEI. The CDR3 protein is CASRERSVDLQHF. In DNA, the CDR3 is TGTGCCAGCAGGGAGAGGAGCGTCGACTTACAGCATTTT.

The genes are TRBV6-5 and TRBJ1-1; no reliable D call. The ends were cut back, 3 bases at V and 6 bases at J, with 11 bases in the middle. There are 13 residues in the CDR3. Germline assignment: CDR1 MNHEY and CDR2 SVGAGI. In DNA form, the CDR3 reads TGTGCCAGCAGTTATTCTAAGTCCCCTGAAGCTTTCTTT. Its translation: CASSYSKSPEAFF.

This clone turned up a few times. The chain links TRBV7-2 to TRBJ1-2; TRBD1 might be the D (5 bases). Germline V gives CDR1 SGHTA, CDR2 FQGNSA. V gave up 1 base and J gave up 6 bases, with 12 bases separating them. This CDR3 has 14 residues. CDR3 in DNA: TGTGCCAGCAGCTTAGGGGGGGTCAGAGATGGCTACACCTTC. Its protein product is CASSLGGVRDGYTF.

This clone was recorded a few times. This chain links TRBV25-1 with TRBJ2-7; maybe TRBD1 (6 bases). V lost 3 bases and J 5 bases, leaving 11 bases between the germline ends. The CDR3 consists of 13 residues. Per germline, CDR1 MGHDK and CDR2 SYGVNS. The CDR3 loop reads CASSEGARNEQYF. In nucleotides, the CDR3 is TGTGCCAGCAGTGAGGGGGCGAGGAACGAGCAGTACTTC.

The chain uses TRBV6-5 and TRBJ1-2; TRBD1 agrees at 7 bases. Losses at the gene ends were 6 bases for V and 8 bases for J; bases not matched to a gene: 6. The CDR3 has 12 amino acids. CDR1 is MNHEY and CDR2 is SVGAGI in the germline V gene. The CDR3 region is CASRGGAGGYTF. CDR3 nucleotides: TGTGCCAGCAGAGGGGGCGCAGGAGGCTACACCTTC.

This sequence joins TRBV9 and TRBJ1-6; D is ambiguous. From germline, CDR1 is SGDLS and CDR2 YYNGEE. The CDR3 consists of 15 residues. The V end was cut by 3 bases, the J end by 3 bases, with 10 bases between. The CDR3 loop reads CASSGEVIYNSPLHF. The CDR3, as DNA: TGTGCCAGCAGCGGGGAGGTTATCTATAATTCACCCCTCCACTTT. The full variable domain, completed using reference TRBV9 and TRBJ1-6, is DSGVTQTPKHLITATGQRVTLRCSPRSGDLSVYWYQQSLDQGLQFLIQYYNGEERAKGNILERFSAQQFPDLHSELNLSSLELGDSALYFCASSGEVIYNSPLHFGNGTRLTVT.

The CDR3 sequence: CASIGLGVSGELFF. The DNA of the CDR3 is TGTGCCAGCATCGGACTAGGGGTTTCCGGGGAGCTGTTTTTT. The V call is TRBV13, the J call TRBJ2-2, with 7 bases identical to TRBD2. Germline V CDR1 and CDR2: PRHDT, FYEKMQ (reference sequence). With V trimmed by 7 bases and J by 6 bases, 8 bases remained unmatched. The CDR3 extends over 14 amino acids.

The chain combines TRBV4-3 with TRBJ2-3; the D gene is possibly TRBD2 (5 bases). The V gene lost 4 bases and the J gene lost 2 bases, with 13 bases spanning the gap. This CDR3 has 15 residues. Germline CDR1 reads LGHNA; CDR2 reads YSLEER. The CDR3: CASSLTHLATDTQYF. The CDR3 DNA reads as TGCGCCAGCAGCCTCACCCATCTAGCCACAGATACGCAGTATTTT.

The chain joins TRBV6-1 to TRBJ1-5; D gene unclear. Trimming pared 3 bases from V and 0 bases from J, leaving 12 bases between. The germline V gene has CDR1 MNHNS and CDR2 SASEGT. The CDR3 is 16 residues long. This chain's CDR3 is CASSELQIYSNQPQHF. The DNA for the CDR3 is TGTGCCAGCAGTGAGTTGCAGATTTATAGCAATCAGCCCCAGCATTTT.

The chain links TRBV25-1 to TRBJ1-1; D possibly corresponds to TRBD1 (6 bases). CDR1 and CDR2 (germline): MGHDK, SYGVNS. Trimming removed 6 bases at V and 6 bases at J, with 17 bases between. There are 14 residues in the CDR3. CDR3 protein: CASRSLGGNAEAFF. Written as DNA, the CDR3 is TGTGCCAGCAGATCCCTAGGGGGTAACGCTGAAGCTTTCTTT.

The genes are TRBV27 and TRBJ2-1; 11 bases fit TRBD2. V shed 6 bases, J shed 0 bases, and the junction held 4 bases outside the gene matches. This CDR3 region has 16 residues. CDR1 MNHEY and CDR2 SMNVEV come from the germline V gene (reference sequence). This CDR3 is CASSRLAGGSYNEQFF. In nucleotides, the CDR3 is TGTGCCAGCAGCCGTCTAGCGGGGGGCTCCTACAATGAGCAGTTCTTC.

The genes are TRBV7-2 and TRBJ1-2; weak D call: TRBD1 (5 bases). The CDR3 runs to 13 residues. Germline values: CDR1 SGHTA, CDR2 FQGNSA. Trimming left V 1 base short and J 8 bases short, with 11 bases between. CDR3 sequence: CASSLDGAGGYTF. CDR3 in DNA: TGTGCCAGCAGCTTAGATGGGGCTGGAGGCTACACCTTC.

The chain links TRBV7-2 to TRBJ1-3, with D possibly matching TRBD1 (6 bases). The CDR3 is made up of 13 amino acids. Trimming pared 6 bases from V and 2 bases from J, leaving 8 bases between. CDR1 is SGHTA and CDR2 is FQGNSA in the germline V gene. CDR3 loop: CASRNRAGNTIYF. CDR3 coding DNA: TGTGCCAGCAGGAACAGGGCTGGAAACACCATATATTTT. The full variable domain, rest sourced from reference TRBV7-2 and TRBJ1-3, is GAGVSQSPSNKVTEKGKDVELRCDPISGHTALYWYRQSLGQGLEFLIYFQGNSAPDKSGLPSDRFSAERTGGSVSTLTIQRTQQEDSAVYLCASRNRAGNTIYFGEGSWLTVV.

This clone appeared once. The CDR3 here is CASSLTRGGKETQYF. CDR3 coding DNA: TGTGCCAGCAGTTTAACCCGGGGTGGGAAAGAGACCCAGTACTTC. This rearrangement joins TRBV28 to TRBJ2-5; a weak D match, TRBD2 (5 bases). The V gene's germline CDR1 is MDHEN and CDR2 SYDVKM. This CDR3 region has 15 residues. V was pared by 2 bases and J by 3 bases, with 13 bases between.

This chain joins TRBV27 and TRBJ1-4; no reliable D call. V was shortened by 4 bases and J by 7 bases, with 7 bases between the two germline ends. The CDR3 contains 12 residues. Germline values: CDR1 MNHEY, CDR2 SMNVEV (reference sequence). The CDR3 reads CASSSIGEKLFF. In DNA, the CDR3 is TGTGCCAGCAGTTCTATCGGTGAAAAACTGTTTTTT.

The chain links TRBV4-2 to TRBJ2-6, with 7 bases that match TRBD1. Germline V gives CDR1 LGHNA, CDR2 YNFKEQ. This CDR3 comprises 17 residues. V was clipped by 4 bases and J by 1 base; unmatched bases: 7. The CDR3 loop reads CASSPSQTGSGANVLTF. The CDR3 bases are TGTGCCAGCAGCCCATCTCAGACAGGGTCTGGGGCCAACGTCCTGACTTTC.

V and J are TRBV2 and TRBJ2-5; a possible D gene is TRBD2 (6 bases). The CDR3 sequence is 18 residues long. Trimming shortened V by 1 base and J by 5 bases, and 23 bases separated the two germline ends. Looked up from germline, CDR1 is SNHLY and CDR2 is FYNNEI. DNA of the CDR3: TGTGCCAGCAGTGAAGTGTACACCGGGACTCCGAGTAGGGAGACCCAGTACTTC. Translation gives CASSEVYTGTPSRETQYF.

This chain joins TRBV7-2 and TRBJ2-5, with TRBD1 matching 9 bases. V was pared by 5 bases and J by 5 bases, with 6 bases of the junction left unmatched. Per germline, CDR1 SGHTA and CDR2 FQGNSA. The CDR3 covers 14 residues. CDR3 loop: CASSRGQGLETQYF. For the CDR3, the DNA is TGTGCCAGCAGCAGGGGACAGGGTTTGGAGACCCAGTACTTC.

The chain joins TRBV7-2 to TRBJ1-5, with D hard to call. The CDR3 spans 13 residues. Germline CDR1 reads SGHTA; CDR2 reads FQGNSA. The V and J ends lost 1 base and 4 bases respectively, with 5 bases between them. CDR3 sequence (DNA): TGTGCCAGCAGCTTAGACACGAATCAGCCCCAGCATTTT. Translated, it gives CASSLDTNQPQHF.